These 14 T cell receptor beta chains share one sample of origin, sequenced in a study of T-cell reconstitution after alpha-beta-depleted transplantation in children. During its preparation, the TCRbeta library received unique molecular identifiers. A single record per CDR3 protein comes from TCRdb applying MiXCR to the PCR reads. The data show 25,000 to 30,000 distinct CDR3 sequences, with 6.3% seen just once and about 7.3% held by the top ten. This material consisted of PBMCs, mostly from graft donor cells, taken 180 days after TCRalphabeta/CD19-depleted stem cell transplant. These receptors were taken from a male patient younger than 18 who had a stem cell transplant for acute myeloid leukemia, so the T cells may come from the graft donor.

This clonotype was seen at least ten times. The genes are TRBV20-1 and TRBJ1-2, with D possibly being TRBD1 (5 bases). Trimming cost V 0 bases and J 4 bases, with 9 bases left between them. Germline V CDR1 and CDR2: DFQATT, SNEGSKA (reference sequence). The CDR3 spans 13 residues. CDR3 sequence (DNA): TGCAGTGCTAGAGATACCCAGGGCTATGGCTACACCTTC. Translating gives CSARDTQGYGYTF.

This clonotype was seen ten or more times. J is TRBJ2-1 and V is TRBV7-2, with TRBD2 identical over 10 bases. CDR1 is SGHTA, CDR2 FQGNSA, per germline. The CDR3 has 16 residues. Trimming removed 1 base from V and 4 bases from J; junction bases left unmatched: 4. Written as DNA, the CDR3 is TGTGCCAGCAGCTTAGTAGCGGGAGGACCATACAATGAGCAGTTCTTC. Translated, it gives CASSLVAGGPYNEQFF.

At least ten counts were recorded for this clonotype. This chain uses TRBV21-1 with TRBJ2-5; the D call in the table, TRBD1, was not verified against the DNA. TRBV21-1 is described as a pseudogene. The CDR3 is 15 amino acids. Here the CDR3 DNA reads TGTGCCAGCAGCAGTGGGACAGGGTGGGGAGAGACCCAGTACTTC. It encodes CASSSGTGWGETQYF.

In its sample, this clonotype was seen many times. The gene calls are TRBV2 and TRBJ2-7, with 8 nucleotides matching TRBD1. V trimming: 6 bases; J trimming: 5 bases; junction bases outside the gene matches: 6. The CDR3 totals 13 residues. The germline V gene encodes CDR1 SNHLY and CDR2 FYNNEI. DNA for the CDR3: TGTGCCAGCAGCGGGGACAGGAGGAACGAGCAGTACTTC. Translation gives CASSGDRRNEQYF.

This clonotype was seen at least ten times. The DNA of the CDR3 is TGCAGTGCTAGAGATCAACGCGGGGGCTCCTCTGGAAACACCATATATTTT. It codes for CSARDQRGGSSGNTIYF. The rearrangement uses TRBV20-1 and TRBJ1-3; possibly TRBD1 for D (6 bases). Trimming removed 0 bases from V and 0 bases from J, with 15 bases in between. CDR1 and CDR2 (germline): DFQATT, SNEGSKA (reference sequence). This CDR3 has 17 residues.

This clonotype appeared many times. The chain uses TRBV5-1 and TRBJ2-5; 16 bases are shared with TRBD2. V lost 4 bases to trimming and J lost 4 bases; unmatched junction nucleotides: 4. Germline loops: CDR1 SGHRS, CDR2 YFSETQ. The CDR3 extends over 16 amino acids. The CDR3 protein is CASSVGTSGRGETQYF. In nucleotides, the CDR3 is TGCGCCAGCAGCGTTGGGACTAGCGGGAGGGGAGAGACCCAGTACTTC. The variable domain in full, completed from reference TRBV5-1 and TRBJ2-5, reads KAGVTQTPRYLIKTRGQQVTLSCSPISGHRSVSWYQQTPGQGLQFLFEYFSETQRNKGNFPGRFSGRQFSNSRSEMNVSTLELGDSALYLCASSVGTSGRGETQYFGPGTRLLVL.

This clonotype was detected many times. This chain links TRBV24-1 with TRBJ2-7; D not certain. The CDR3 contains 13 residues. Trimming removed 5 bases at V and 0 bases at J, with 7 bases between. Looked up from germline, CDR1 is KGHDR and CDR2 is SFDVKD. The CDR3 DNA reads TGTGCCACCAGTGGGGCCCCCTCCTACGAGCAGTACTTC. The encoded protein is CATSGAPSYEQYF.

This clonotype was observed many times. V is TRBV5-1 and J is TRBJ1-4, with D uncertain. CDR3 length equals 14 residues. Germline-derived CDR1 and CDR2 are SGHRS and YFSETQ. V lost 1 base, J lost 2 bases, and 6 bases lay in between. The CDR3 region has the DNA TGCGCCAGCAGCTTGCCAGCTACTAATGAAAAACTGTTTTTT. Protein product: CASSLPATNEKLFF.

This clonotype was counted at least ten times. The chain joins TRBV20-1 to TRBJ1-6; TRBD1 agrees at 8 bases. The CDR3 is 14 amino acids. CDR1 DFQATT and CDR2 SNEGSKA come from the germline V gene (reference sequence). With V trimmed by 5 bases and J by 8 bases, 8 bases remained unmatched. As DNA, the CDR3 is TGCAGTGCTTCTCGGACAGGGTTAGATTCACCCCTCCACTTT. It codes for CSASRTGLDSPLHF.

This clonotype was picked up a small number of times. CDR3 bases: TGCGCCACCTGCCCGGTCCTTCCCTACGAGCAGTACTTC. Its translation: CATCPVLPYEQYF. This rearrangement joins TRBV10-1 to TRBJ2-7; D uncertain. Trimming pared 10 bases from V and 2 bases from J, leaving 15 bases between. The CDR3 is made up of 13 amino acids. CDR1 is WNHNN and CDR2 is SYGVQD in the germline V gene (reference sequence).

This clonotype was found many times. The V call is TRBV6-5, the J call TRBJ2-7, with 13 positions matching TRBD2. Losses at the gene ends were 3 bases for V and 6 bases for J; bases not matched to a gene: 17. The germline V gene encodes CDR1 MNHEY and CDR2 SVGAGI. The CDR3 is 19 residues long. For the CDR3, the DNA is TGTGCCAGCAGTTATTCGGGACTAGCGGGATACCGGATCCCCTCCGAGCAGTACTTC. Translating gives CASSYSGLAGYRIPSEQYF.

This clonotype has ten or more counts. The chain couples TRBV6-5 to TRBJ1-1, with 9 bases fitting TRBD1. V was pared by 8 bases and J by 7 bases, with 2 bases of the junction left unmatched. From germline, CDR1 is MNHEY and CDR2 SVGAGI. CDR3 length equals 11 residues. CDR3 in DNA: TGTGCCAGCCGGGGACAGGGTGAAGCTTTCTTT. This codes for CASRGQGEAFF.

This clonotype was seen ten or more times. The genes are TRBV15 and TRBJ2-2; D assignment may be TRBD1 or TRBD2 (5 bases each). V was shortened by 0 bases and J by 3 bases, with 14 bases between the two germline ends. This CDR3 is 17 amino acids long. Germline assignment: CDR1 LNHNV and CDR2 YYDKDF (reference sequence). The CDR3 bases are TGTGCCACCAGCAGAGATCGTTGGGGGAACGACACCGGGGAGCTGTTTTTT. This encodes CATSRDRWGNDTGELFF.

To note about this clonotype: At one of its ends the junction is not consistent with the germline gene, which may arise from a read error. This chain joins TRBV3-1 and TRBJ2-5; D unresolved. The CDR3 totals 11 residues. Germline V CDR1 and CDR2: LGHDT, YNNKEL (reference sequence). Written as DNA, the CDR3 is TGTGCCAGCAGCCGAGAAGAGACCCAGAACTTC. Translation gives CASSREETQNF.